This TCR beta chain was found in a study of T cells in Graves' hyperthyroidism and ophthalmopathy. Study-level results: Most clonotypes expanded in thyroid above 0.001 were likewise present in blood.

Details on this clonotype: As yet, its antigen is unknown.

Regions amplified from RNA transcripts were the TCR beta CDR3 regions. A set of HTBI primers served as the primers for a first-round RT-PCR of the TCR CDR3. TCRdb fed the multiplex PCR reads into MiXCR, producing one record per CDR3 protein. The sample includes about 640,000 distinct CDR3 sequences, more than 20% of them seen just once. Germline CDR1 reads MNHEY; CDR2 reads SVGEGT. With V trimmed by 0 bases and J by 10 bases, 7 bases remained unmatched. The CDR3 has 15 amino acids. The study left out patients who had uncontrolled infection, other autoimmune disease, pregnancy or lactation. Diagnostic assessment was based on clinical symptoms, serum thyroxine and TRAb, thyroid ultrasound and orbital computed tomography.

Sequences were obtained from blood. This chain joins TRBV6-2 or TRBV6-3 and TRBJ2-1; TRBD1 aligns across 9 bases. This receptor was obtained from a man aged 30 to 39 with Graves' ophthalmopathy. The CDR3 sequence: CASSYSSTGGYEQFF. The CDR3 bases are TGTGCCAGCAGTTACTCCTCCACAGGGGGCTACGAGCAGTTCTTC.